A single sample gave rise to the 21 T cell receptor beta chains below, sequenced in a study of blood T cell repertoires in COVID-19. Profiling relied on immunoSEQ multiplex PCR, and the TCRdb table lists in-frame clones only, not all of them. Among approximately 240,000 clones, about nine tenths were seen once, and the ten largest hold approximately 2%. Sequenced: PBMCs or T cells enriched from blood (not recorded which). The receptors come from a woman aged 18-29 years who had recovered from COVID-19.

The chain joins TRBV28 to TRBJ2-7; D possibly corresponds to TRBD1 (5 bases). The germline V gene has CDR1 MDHEN and CDR2 SYDVKM. This CDR3 spans 14 amino acids. V was trimmed by 6 bases and J by 3 bases, leaving 15 bases between them. The CDR3 bases are TGTGCCAGCAGACCCGGTCAGGGCGACTACGAGCAGTACTTC. Residues: CASRPGQGDYEQYF.

The chain is built from TRBV9 and TRBJ2-7; the match to TRBD1 covers 8 bases. This CDR3 spans 14 amino acids. V lost 2 bases to trimming and J lost 6 bases; unmatched junction nucleotides: 7. The germline V gene encodes CDR1 SGDLS and CDR2 YYNGEE. CDR3 residues: CASSVRSDRAEQYF. As DNA, the CDR3 is TGTGCCAGCAGCGTCCGATCGGACAGGGCCGAGCAGTACTTC.

The chain couples TRBV7-3 to TRBJ2-1; D possibly corresponds to TRBD2 (5 bases). Trimming cost V 0 bases and J 8 bases, with 8 bases left between them. Germline assignment: CDR1 SGHTA and CDR2 FQGTGA. This CDR3 is 13 amino acids long. The CDR3 reads CASSLTGRDEQFF. The CDR3 DNA reads as TGTGCCAGCAGCTTAACAGGGCGGGATGAGCAGTTCTTC.

The count of this clone is one. The chain uses TRBV2 and TRBJ2-7, with D tentatively TRBD2 (5 bases). V dropped 6 bases and J dropped 3 bases, with 21 bases sitting between them. The CDR3 loop spans 16 amino acids. Germline lookup yields CDR1 SNHLY and CDR2 FYNNEI. DNA for the CDR3: TGTGCCAGCAGAATCCCGGACTGGAACTCGGGCTACGAGCAGTACTTC. Residues: CASRIPDWNSGYEQYF.

The chain has TRBV11-2 and TRBJ1-4; TRBD1 aligns across 7 bases. Germline lookup yields CDR1 SGHAT and CDR2 FQNNGV. J lost 2 bases, V lost 5 bases, and 5 bases had no gene match. This CDR3 comprises 15 residues. CDR3 sequence reads: CASSPRQGTNEKLFF. The CDR3 DNA is TGTGCCAGCAGCCCGAGACAGGGTACTAATGAAAAACTGTTTTTT.

This CDR3 is CASSLVGSNQPQHF. The CDR3 bases are TGTGCCAGCAGCTTAGTCGGGAGCAATCAGCCCCAGCATTTT. The V and J genes are TRBV7-2 and TRBJ1-5; no reliable D call. Germline V CDR1 and CDR2: SGHTA, FQGNSA. The CDR3 totals 14 residues. Trimming left V 1 base short and J 1 base short, with 5 bases between.

The chain is built from TRBV20-1 and TRBJ2-7; D possibly corresponds to TRBD2 (6 bases). Germline values: CDR1 DFQATT, CDR2 SNEGSKA (reference sequence). V dropped 5 bases and J dropped 6 bases, with 11 bases sitting between them. CDR3 length: 11 residues. For the CDR3, the DNA is TGCAGTGCTCCCGGGGGAAGCGAGCAGTACTTC. It translates to CSAPGGSEQYF.

The chain couples TRBV12-5 to TRBJ1-1; 7 positions match TRBD1. CDR3 length: 12 residues. Trimming cost V 3 bases and J 7 bases; bases outside gene matches: 2. From germline, CDR1 is LGHNT and CDR2 FRNRAP. The CDR3 sequence: CASGLRDSEAFF. For the CDR3, the DNA is TGTGCTAGTGGTTTACGGGACAGTGAAGCTTTCTTT.

The CDR3 DNA is TGTGCCATCAGTTCTAGCAACGAGCAGTACTTC. Its translation is CAISSSNEQYF. The chain couples TRBV10-3 to TRBJ2-7, with TRBD2 as a possible D gene (5 bases). The V and J ends lost 5 bases and 5 bases respectively, with 7 bases between them. The CDR3 sequence is 11 residues long. CDR1 is ENHRY and CDR2 is SYGVKD in the germline V gene.

The gene calls are TRBV3-1 (or the pseudogene TRBV3-2) and TRBJ2-5, with no clear D. The V gene's germline CDR1 is LGHDT and CDR2 YNNKEL (reference sequence). The CDR3 is 12 residues long. The germline V and J ends were trimmed by 1 base and 7 bases, with 7 bases remaining between them. Here the CDR3 reads CASSQGQVTQYF. In DNA, the CDR3 is TGTGCCAGCAGCCAAGGCCAGGTGACCCAGTACTTC.

This clone appeared once. This rearrangement joins TRBV11-3 to TRBJ2-5; 10 bases match TRBD1. The J segment lost 5 bases and the V segment lost 3 bases, leaving 9 bases of the junction unmatched. From germline, CDR1 is SGHNT and CDR2 YENEEA. The CDR3 runs to 16 residues. CDR3 amino acids: CASSFGTGDLWETQYF. The CDR3 DNA follows: TGTGCCAGCAGCTTTGGGACAGGGGACTTGTGGGAGACCCAGTACTTC. The full variable domain, its missing parts supplied by reference TRBV11-3 and TRBJ2-5, is EAGVVQSPRYKIIEKKQPVAFWCNPISGHNTLYWYLQNLGQGPELLIRYENEEAVDDSQLPKDRFSAERLKGVDSTLKIQPAELGDSAVYLCASSFGTGDLWETQYFGPGTRLLVL.

The gene calls are TRBV19 and TRBJ2-2; D is unresolved. Germline values: CDR1 LNHDA, CDR2 SQIVND (reference sequence). CDR3 length equals 14 residues. Trimming removed 3 bases at V and 9 bases at J, with 14 bases between. The CDR3 protein is CASSMYSPNRELFF. The CDR3 DNA is TGTGCCAGTAGTATGTATAGCCCTAACAGGGAGCTGTTTTTT. Complete variable domain (other parts from reference TRBV19 and TRBJ2-2): DGGITQSPKYLFRKEGQNVTLSCEQNLNHDAMYWYRQDPGQGLRLIYYSQIVNDFQKGDIAEGYSVSREKKESFPLTVTSAQKNPTAFYLCASSMYSPNRELFFGEGSRLTVL.

The chain has TRBV6-5 and TRBJ1-1; D gene unclear. This CDR3 contains 12 residues. The V gene lost 5 bases and the J gene lost 5 bases, with 9 bases spanning the gap. Germline-derived CDR1 and CDR2 are MNHEY and SVGAGI. Here the CDR3 DNA reads TGTGCCAGCAGTACTGCGGGTACTGAAGCTTTCTTT. It translates to CASSTAGTEAFF.

The V call is TRBV7-6, the J call TRBJ1-2, with TRBD1 matching over 8 bases. The CDR3 sequence is 18 residues long. Looked up from germline, CDR1 is SGHVS and CDR2 is FNYEAQ. With 2 bases clipped from V and 1 base from J, the junction kept 12 bases outside the gene matches. The CDR3 DNA is TGTGCCAGCAGCTTAAGGGGCAGGGGGCGATCATATAACTATGGCTACACCTTC. Translation: CASSLRGRGRSYNYGYTF.

This chain links TRBV5-1 with TRBJ2-2; 9 bases agree with TRBD1. V lost 2 bases to trimming and J lost 1 base; unmatched junction nucleotides: 6. CDR1 is SGHRS, CDR2 YFSETQ, per germline. CDR3 length: 17 residues. CDR3 amino acids: CASSLPRTGVNTGELFF. CDR3 coding DNA: TGCGCCAGCAGCTTACCTAGGACAGGGGTGAACACCGGGGAGCTGTTTTTT.

V gene TRBV3-1 (or the pseudogene TRBV3-2) combines with J gene TRBJ1-2, with D tentatively TRBD1 (5 bases). The CDR3 spans 15 residues. Germline lookup yields CDR1 LGHDT and CDR2 YNNKEL (reference sequence). V was shortened by 0 bases and J by 4 bases, with 12 bases between the two germline ends. CDR3 residues: CASSQDQAGLYGYTF. CDR3 sequence (DNA): TGTGCCAGCAGCCAAGATCAGGCAGGGCTCTATGGCTACACCTTC.

The chain joins TRBV18 to TRBJ1-2; no clear D. Germline V CDR1 and CDR2: KGHSH, LQKENI. Deletions cut 6 bases from V and 0 bases from J, with 11 bases between. This CDR3 is built from 14 residues. In DNA, the CDR3 is TGTGCCAGCTCCCCCGAGGGTGCTAACTATGGCTACACCTTC. The encoded protein is CASSPEGANYGYTF. The whole variable domain, remainder taken from reference TRBV18 and TRBJ1-2, is NAGVMQNPRHLVRRRGQEARLRCSPMKGHSHVYWYRQLPEEGLKFMVYLQKENIIDESGMPKERFSAEFPKEGPSILRIQQVVRGDSAAYFCASSPEGANYGYTFGSGTRLTVV.

The chain links TRBV27 to TRBJ1-1, with a weak D call TRBD1 (6 bases). The CDR3 has 14 residues. CDR1 is MNHEY, CDR2 SMNVEV, per germline (reference sequence). V shed 5 bases and J shed 2 bases, with 12 bases lying between them. CDR3 loop: CASSLRQANTEAFF. The DNA for the CDR3 is TGTGCCAGCAGTCTCCGACAGGCTAACACTGAAGCTTTCTTT.

The chain carries TRBV5-8 and TRBJ2-5; possibly TRBD2 for D (5 bases). The length of the CDR3 is 15 residues. The V end was cut by 1 base, the J end by 4 bases, with 14 bases between. Per the germline V gene, CDR1 is SGHTS and CDR2 is YDEGEE. CDR3 sequence: CASSLRDLKGETQYF. The CDR3 DNA reads TGTGCCAGCAGCTTGCGGGATTTGAAAGGAGAGACCCAGTACTTC.

Written as DNA, the CDR3 is TGTGCCAGCAGTTACTCAAGGGACAGGGGCTACACCTTC. Translation gives CASSYSRDRGYTF. V and J are TRBV6-5 and TRBJ1-2; 8 positions agree with TRBD1. The CDR3 loop spans 13 amino acids. Germline CDR1 is MNHEY and CDR2 is SVGAGI. V lost 0 bases, J lost 8 bases, and 2 bases stayed unmatched.

The rearrangement uses TRBV5-6 and TRBJ1-1; the match to TRBD1 covers 9 bases. The V gene end was trimmed by 6 bases and the J gene end by 5 bases; junction bases not matched to a gene: 8. The germline V gene encodes CDR1 SGHDT and CDR2 YYEEEE. The CDR3 has 14 residues. CDR3 DNA sequence: TGTGCCAGCAACCTACAGGGGGCGCCTACTGAAGCTTTCTTT. Its translation is CASNLQGAPTEAFF.